This T cell receptor (beta chain) was observed in a study of PD-1 blockade in classical Hodgkin lymphoma. Overall study context: The nivolumab dose that patients received was 3 mg/kg, given intravenously every 2 weeks. General study points: CD4+ TCR diversity climbed significantly by C4D1, unlike CD8+ TCR diversity. Patients newly diagnosed and complete responders had comparable baseline diversity.

Time point reported: cycle 4 day 1 (C4D1), after more than 5 weeks of nivolumab. The patients all showed relapse after autologous stem cell transplantation, while their brentuximab vedotin exposure varied. Complete response, partial response or progressive disease made up the best responses. Germline loops: CDR1 LNHDA, CDR2 SQIVND (reference sequence). The ends lost 4 bases at V and 2 bases at J; junction bases unmatched: 10. There are 17 residues in the CDR3. Concerning this clone itself: The antigen is not known.

Clones were sequenced by immunoSEQ multiplex PCR, and TCRdb holds only the in-frame ones, with some missing. The data contain tens of thousands of clones, about three quarters of them singletons. This receptor was obtained from a human donor with classical Hodgkin lymphoma. V gene TRBV19 combines with J gene TRBJ2-5; TRBD2 matches 10 bases. Sequenced here: peripheral blood mononuclear cells (PBMCs), sampled before the fourth cycle of nivolumab. The CDR3 is CASSKGVVLAGQETQYF. The CDR3 DNA reads TGTGCCAGTAGTAAGGGGGTAGTACTAGCGGGGCAAGAGACCCAGTACTTC.